Listed below are T cell receptor beta chains from one sample, sequenced in a study of CD8 T cells in ankylosing spondylitis. One entry per CDR3 protein results from TCRdb running MiXCR on the 5' RACE reads. The table lists 200,000 to 300,000 distinct CDR3 sequences, about 24% of them singletons. Sequencing was carried out using blood, either unsorted or a sorted T cell fraction (not recorded which). Receptor source: a male donor with ankylosing spondylitis or in good health (not recorded which). Both conserved end residues are trimmed from each CDR3. Fields, in order: V gene, CDR3 protein.

TRBV20-1,SARDQAVSSYEQY
TRBV7-2,ASSSPGLEQY
TRBV18,ASSPEGQANEQF
TRBV20-1,SAPPAGGNEQF
TRBV10-3,AMCRTVGDTQY
TRBV2,ASSAGGGNQPQH
TRBV6-5,ASSYGGRETEAF
TRBV29-1,SVNSDLTPYEQY
TRBV25-1,ASSDTNTGELF
TRBV20-1,SARDLRRGSGANVLT
TRBV15,ATSRDSGDTQY
TRBV3-1,ASRLGTEAF
TRBV20-1,SARRTGGTIEQY
TRBV3-1,ACRRLAGVRETQY
TRBV5-5,ASSSDRGGQPQH
TRBV6-1,ASNGQGPEKLF
TRBV6-1,ASSVRGPRAGANVLT
TRBV29-1,SVVLGNEQF
TRBV11-2,ASSFRDAGYEQY
TRBV5-6,ASSPSPNTEAF
TRBV20-1,SARDFRNTEAF
TRBV29-1,SVESKGWGEAF
TRBV29-1,SVVYGAEETQY
TRBV12-3/TRBV12-4,ASRAGGWMNTEAF
TRBV27,ASRGGDFNSPLH
TRBV10-3,AISDGQPNSPLH
TRBV6-1,ASRRPGGNEQF
TRBV20-1,SARPVGAGRETQY
TRBV7-9,ASSAWEFQETQY
TRBV3-1,ASSQGSAPNQPQH
TRBV12-3/TRBV12-4,ASSPNSGGAYNEQF
TRBV3-1,ASSQEGYGNGYNEQF
TRBV6-5,ASSYSNGKDYEQY
TRBV9,ASSAGPGDTQY
TRBV20-1,SAWGQGGLQPQH
TRBV12-3/TRBV12-4,ASSPWGPHNEQF
TRBV12-3/TRBV12-4,ASSLEEIAKNIQY
TRBV20-1,SAAGWGGRYEQF
TRBV18,ASSPGAYNEQF
TRBV29-1,SVGGQGLYEQY
TRBV11-2,ASSRGTSGGAGTDTQY
TRBV3-1,ASSQDSLGDTDTQY
TRBV28,ASSFTFTTSSYEQY
TRBV10-1,ASSEVKVGEQF
TRBV20-1,SALLGQQGVNAF
TRBV6-6,ASSSGGNEQY
TRBV20-1,SARPRDGAF
TRBV10-3,AISVGTSATGELF
TRBV6-5,ASSYYGGAGELF
TRBV12-3/TRBV12-4,ASGHTGDRAYEQY
TRBV15,ATSREGQGRYEQY
TRBV6-1,ASRTGKAGELF
TRBV20-1,SACRQVETQY
TRBV4-1,ASSQGPASYNEQF
TRBV20-1,SARDSAVAAQF